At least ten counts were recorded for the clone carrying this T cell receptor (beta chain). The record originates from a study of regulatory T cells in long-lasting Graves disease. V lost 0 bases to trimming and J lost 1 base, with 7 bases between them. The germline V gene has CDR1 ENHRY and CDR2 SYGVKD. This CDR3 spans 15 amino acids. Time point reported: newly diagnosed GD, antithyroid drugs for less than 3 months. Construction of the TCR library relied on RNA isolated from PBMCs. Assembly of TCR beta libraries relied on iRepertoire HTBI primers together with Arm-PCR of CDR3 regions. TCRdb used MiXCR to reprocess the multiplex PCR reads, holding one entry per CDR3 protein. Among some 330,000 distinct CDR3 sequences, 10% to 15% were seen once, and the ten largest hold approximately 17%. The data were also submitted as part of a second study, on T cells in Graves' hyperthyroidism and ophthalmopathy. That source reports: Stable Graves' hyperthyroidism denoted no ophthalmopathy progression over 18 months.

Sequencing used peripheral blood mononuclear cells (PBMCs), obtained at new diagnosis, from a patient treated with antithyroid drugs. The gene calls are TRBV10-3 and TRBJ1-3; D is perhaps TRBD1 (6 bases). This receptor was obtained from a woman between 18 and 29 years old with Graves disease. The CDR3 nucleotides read TGTGCCATCAGTGAGTCGGGGACATCTGGAAACACCATATATTTT. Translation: CAISESGTSGNTIYF.